These T cell receptor beta chains were read from a single sample in a study of spatial heterogeneity in lung cancer. From the 5' RACE reads, TCRdb called clonotypes with MiXCR, one entry per CDR3 protein. This table has 2,000 or so distinct CDR3 sequences, 6% to 9% appearing once. Sequencing used normal lung tissue next to the tumor, obtained at surgery. The origin of the receptors is a female donor with early-stage non-small cell lung cancer. CDR3s include the opening cysteine and the closing phenylalanine or tryptophan. D genes are given only for firm matches. Rows may omit the clone size; those that give it use once, few, many or a size class.

v_gene	d_gene	j_gene	abundance	CDR3aa	CDR3nt
TRBV19	NA	TRBJ2-1	medium-sized	CASSATANLYNEQFF	TGTGCCAGTAGCGCGACAGCGAACCTTTACAATGAGCAGTTCTTC
TRBV5-5	NA	TRBJ2-2	large	CASRIDLNTELFF	TGTGCCAGCAGAATCGACTTAAACACTGAGCTGTTTTTT
TRBV6-2/TRBV6-3	NA	TRBJ1-1	medium-sized	CASRLGAGNTEAFF	TGTGCCAGCAGACTCGGGGCAGGCAACACTGAAGCTTTCTTT
TRBV6-2/TRBV6-3	NA	TRBJ2-3	large	CASSYSKDTQYF	TGTGCCAGCAGTTACTCGAAGGATACGCAGTATTTT
TRBV4-3	NA	TRBJ2-3	medium-sized	CASSQGGPPDTQYF	TGCGCCAGCAGCCAAGGGGGGCCGCCAGATACGCAGTATTTT
TRBV28	TRBD1	TRBJ2-4	medium-sized	CASSLDRVKNIQYF	TGTGCCAGCAGTCTTGACAGGGTCAAAAACATTCAGTACTTC
TRBV20-1	NA	TRBJ1-1	medium-sized	CSVRPSGENTEAFF	TGCAGTGTCCGACCTTCTGGTGAAAACACTGAAGCTTTCTTT
TRBV6-6	NA	TRBJ2-3	medium-sized	CASTPGASTDTQYF	TGTGCCAGCACCCCGGGGGCTAGCACAGATACGCAGTATTTT
TRBV19	NA	TRBJ1-2	medium-sized	CASSIRGGTNYGYTF	TGTGCCAGTAGTATACGGGGCGGGACGAACTATGGCTACACCTTC
TRBV5-5	NA	TRBJ2-1	few	CASSLGVNNEQFF	TGTGCCAGCAGCTTGGGAGTTAACAATGAGCAGTTCTTC
TRBV2	NA	TRBJ1-5	medium-sized	CASSENQGSQPQHF	TGTGCCAGCAGTGAAAACCAGGGCTCGCAGCCCCAGCATTTT
TRBV12-3/TRBV12-4	NA	TRBJ2-5	medium-sized	CASSLFLGQETQYF	TGTGCCAGCAGTTTATTTCTTGGCCAAGAGACCCAGTACTTC
TRBV7-2	TRBD2	TRBJ2-5	NA	CASSPNGLVLSETQYF	TGTGCCAGCAGCCCAAATGGACTAGTTCTATCGGAGACCCAGTACTTC
TRBV18	TRBD1	TRBJ2-1	NA	CASSPLVRGRSNEQFF	TGTGCCAGCTCACCACTAGTGAGGGGGCGATCCAATGAGCAGTTCTTC
TRBV7-2	NA	TRBJ2-7	medium-sized	CASSCRAVPSDEQYF	TGTGCCAGCAGTTGCCGGGCTGTTCCCAGCGACGAGCAGTACTTC
TRBV11-2	NA	TRBJ2-1	medium-sized	CASSLVYVEGNEQFF	TGTGCCAGCAGCTTAGTGTACGTGGAAGGCAATGAGCAGTTCTTC
TRBV13	NA	TRBJ1-1	NA	CASRARGGMNTEAFF	TGTGCCAGCAGGGCTAGGGGAGGGATGAACACTGAAGCTTTCTTT
TRBV5-4	NA	TRBJ2-3	medium-sized	CASSLETDTQYF	TGTGCCAGCAGCTTGGAAACAGATACGCAGTATTTT
TRBV7-2	NA	TRBJ2-7	few	CASSLIGPPSTYEQYF	TGTGCCAGCAGCTTAATAGGGCCACCTTCAACCTACGAGCAGTACTTC
TRBV9	NA	TRBJ1-4	NA	CASSPDGGHEEKLFF	TGTGCCAGCAGCCCCGACGGGGGGCATGAGGAAAAACTGTTTTTT
TRBV5-1	NA	TRBJ2-3	NA	CASRLGSLDTDTQYF	TGCGCCAGCCGGCTGGGCAGCTTAGACACAGATACGCAGTATTTT
TRBV5-4	TRBD1	TRBJ2-1	medium-sized	CASNKGVGTGGYNEQFF	TGTGCCAGCAACAAGGGTGTTGGGACAGGGGGATACAATGAGCAGTTCTTC
TRBV28	NA	TRBJ2-7	large	CASSLRPGGSYEQYF	TGTGCCAGCAGTTTAAGGCCAGGCGGATCCTACGAGCAGTACTTC
TRBV7-9	TRBD2	TRBJ2-3	NA	CASSFTGGGDTQYF	TGTGCCAGCAGCTTCACGGGAGGAGGGGATACGCAGTATTTT
TRBV2	NA	TRBJ2-1	large	CASSSRVPYNEQFF	TGTGCCAGCAGCTCGCGGGTCCCCTACAATGAGCAGTTCTTC
TRBV4-2	TRBD2	TRBJ2-3	medium-sized	CASSQDYVAGVGTDTQYF	TGTGCCAGCAGCCAAGACTACGTAGCGGGGGTAGGCACAGATACGCAGTATTTT
TRBV5-1	NA	TRBJ1-2	medium-sized	CASSPSANYGYTF	TGCGCCAGCAGCCCCTCAGCTAACTATGGCTACACCTTC
TRBV29-1	NA	TRBJ2-3	NA	CSVFGLDTQYF	TGCAGCGTGTTCGGCCTAGATACGCAGTATTTT
TRBV12-3/TRBV12-4	NA	TRBJ2-3	few	CASSLPPLAEADTQYF	TGTGCCAGCAGTTTGCCCCCACTAGCTGAGGCAGATACGCAGTATTTT
TRBV5-1	NA	TRBJ2-5	medium-sized	CASSPAEGGAETQYF	TGCGCCAGCAGCCCGGCGGAGGGGGGCGCAGAGACCCAGTACTTC
TRBV7-2	NA	TRBJ2-2	NA	CASSFPPGARTGELFF	TGTGCCAGCAGCTTCCCCCCGGGGGCGCGCACCGGGGAGCTGTTTTTT
TRBV3-1	TRBD1	TRBJ2-7	large	CASSLGTGSYEQYF	TGTGCCAGCAGCCTCGGGACAGGCTCCTACGAGCAGTACTTC
TRBV7-2	TRBD1	TRBJ2-2	medium-sized	CASSLDGGQGYGELFF	TGTGCCAGCAGCTTAGATGGCGGACAGGGGTACGGGGAGCTGTTTTTT
TRBV28	TRBD1	TRBJ2-7	medium-sized	CASTGTGFSYEQYF	TGTGCCAGCACAGGGACAGGATTCTCCTACGAGCAGTACTTC
TRBV28	NA	TRBJ1-2	few	CASRGAQGNYGYTF	TGTGCCAGCAGGGGGGCGCAAGGGAACTATGGCTACACCTTC
TRBV7-2	TRBD2	TRBJ2-3	medium-sized	CASSQTSGSTDTQYF	TGTGCCAGCAGCCAGACTAGCGGTAGCACAGATACGCAGTATTTT
TRBV20-1	NA	TRBJ2-6	medium-sized	CSAPGLQVGANVLTF	TGCAGTGCTCCGGGACTCCAGGTGGGGGCCAACGTCCTGACTTTC
TRBV3-1	NA	TRBJ2-7	medium-sized	CASSQAGEQYF	TGTGCCAGCAGCCAAGCTGGCGAGCAGTACTTC
TRBV5-6	TRBD1	TRBJ1-5	medium-sized	CASSLGTGIQPQHF	TGTGCCAGCAGCCTTGGGACAGGGATTCAGCCCCAGCATTTT
TRBV11-1	TRBD2	TRBJ2-3	medium-sized	CASSLRGLAGSLHEDTQYF	TGTGCCAGCAGCTTAAGGGGACTAGCGGGCTCCCTGCATGAAGATACGCAGTATTTT
TRBV3-1	TRBD2	TRBJ2-5	NA	CASSQAEREYETQYF	TGTGCCAGCAGCCAAGCGGAGCGGGAGTATGAGACCCAGTACTTC
TRBV12-5	NA	TRBJ2-2	medium-sized	CASGSGYTGELFF	TGTGCTAGTGGGTCGGGCTACACCGGGGAGCTGTTTTTT
TRBV27	TRBD1	TRBJ1-1	many	CASVGQGNAEAFF	TGTGCCAGTGTTGGACAGGGCAACGCTGAAGCTTTCTTT
TRBV5-4	NA	TRBJ2-5	many	CASSEGRETQYF	TGTGCCAGCAGCGAGGGGCGGGAGACCCAGTACTTC
TRBV28	NA	TRBJ1-3	NA	CASSLGTAGNTIYF	TGTGCCAGCAGTTTAGGGACTGCTGGAAACACCATATATTTT
TRBV12-3/TRBV12-4	TRBD1	TRBJ1-2	medium-sized	CASSSRGQDYGYTF	TGTGCCAGCAGTTCACGGGGACAGGACTATGGCTACACCTTC
TRBV29-1	TRBD1	TRBJ2-7	medium-sized	CSIRTGPPGVEQYF	TGCAGCATACGGACAGGGCCACCCGGGGTTGAGCAGTACTTC
TRBV29-1	TRBD1	TRBJ1-5	many	CSVEVGTGGNQPQHF	TGCAGCGTTGAAGTAGGGACAGGGGGCAATCAGCCCCAGCATTTT
TRBV4-3	TRBD2	TRBJ2-1	medium-sized	CASSQDGGGYNEQFF	TGCGCCAGCAGCCAAGATGGGGGGGGTTACAATGAGCAGTTCTTC
TRBV28	NA	TRBJ1-1	medium-sized	CANLLNTEAFF	TGTGCCAACCTTCTGAACACTGAAGCTTTCTTT
TRBV18	NA	TRBJ2-7	few	CASSPRRLEQYF	TGTGCCAGCTCACCGAGGAGACTCGAGCAGTACTTC
TRBV12-3/TRBV12-4	NA	TRBJ2-5	once	CASSPGHSAETQYF	TGTGCCAGCAGTCCGGGACACTCCGCAGAGACCCAGTACTTC
TRBV20-1	NA	TRBJ2-5	few	CSANRAGKETQYF	TGCAGTGCCAACCGGGCGGGAAAGGAGACCCAGTACTTC
TRBV5-1	NA	TRBJ2-1	medium-sized	CASSLEGGDNEQLF	TGCGCCAGCAGCTTGGAAGGCGGGGACAATGAGCAGCTCTTC
TRBV7-2	TRBD2	TRBJ2-7	medium-sized	CASSPGLAGAGGSSYEQYF	TGTGCCAGCAGCCCGGGACTAGCGGGGGCCGGGGGAAGCTCCTACGAGCAGTACTTC